The clone carrying this T cell receptor (beta chain) has a handful of counts. The sample is drawn from a study of immune evolution from preneoplasia to lung adenocarcinoma. This CDR3 region has 12 residues. V trimming: 5 bases; J trimming: 5 bases; junction bases outside the gene matches: 3. Germline CDR1 is SEHNR and CDR2 is FQNEAQ (reference sequence). The protocol was immunoSEQ multiplex PCR, while the TCRdb copy is restricted to in-frame clones and leaves out a portion. The sample lists around 21,000 clones, roughly 75% seen once, with 4.5% to 7% in the top ten. This chain uses TRBV7-9 with TRBJ2-7; TRBD1 aligns across 7 bases. This receptor was obtained from a person aged 55 to 75 with lung adenocarcinoma. The sequenced material came from FFPE invasive lung adenocarcinoma tissue. DNA of the CDR3: TGTGCCAGCAGCAGAACAGGGGACGAGCAGTACTTC. Protein sequence: CASSRTGDEQYF.